One sample yielded the 4 T cell receptor beta chains listed below, sequenced in a study of T-cell memory formation after mild COVID-19. TCRdb analysed the 5' RACE reads with MiXCR anew, one entry per CDR3 protein. The sample carries approximately 450,000 distinct CDR3 sequences, about 18% recorded once. The specimen sequenced was PBMCs or a T cell subset sorted from them (not recorded which). Receptor source: an adult woman who had mild COVID-19 (a few samples of this study predate the infection). Cell type and time point are not known.

This clonotype was seen ten or more times. The rearrangement links TRBV7-8 to TRBJ2-1; maybe TRBD2 (5 bases). There are 15 residues in the CDR3. Germline CDR1 is SGHVS and CDR2 is FQNEAQ. V shed 3 bases and J shed 0 bases, with 9 bases lying between them. The CDR3 here is CASSFRTYSYNEQFF. DNA for the CDR3: TGTGCCAGCAGCTTCCGGACTTACTCCTACAATGAGCAGTTCTTC. The full variable domain, with the rest looked up from reference TRBV7-8 and TRBJ2-1, is GAGVSQSPRYKVAKRGQDVALRCDPISGHVSLFWYQQALGQGPEFLTYFQNEAQLDKSGLPSDRFFAERPEGSVSTLKIQRTQQEDSAVYLCASSFRTYSYNEQFFGPGTRLTVL.

Comments on this clonotype: One end of the junction fails to match germline, which may point to a read error. The genes are TRBV5-1 and TRBJ1-2, with D possibly TRBD1 on 5 matching bases. The CDR3 has 14 amino acids. Germline V gene sequence: CDR1 SGHRS, CDR2 YFSETQ. In DNA, the CDR3 is TGCGCCAGCAGCTTGGAGGAAGGGGCAGCCTATCTTCTCTTC. It specifies CASSLEEGAAYLLF.

This clonotype was counted between two and nine times. The chain has TRBV18 and TRBJ1-1; D is uncertain. The CDR3 runs to 14 residues. Germline assignment: CDR1 KGHSH and CDR2 LQKENI. Trimming took off 0 bases at V and 10 bases at J, with 15 bases between the two ends. CDR3 in amino acids: CASSPPPGIRSAFF. CDR3 coding DNA: TGTGCCAGCTCACCACCTCCCGGGATAAGGTCAGCTTTCTTT.

This clonotype was observed a few times. V is TRBV14 and J is TRBJ2-1; D remains unclear. This CDR3 comprises 17 residues. Trimming removed 3 bases from V and 9 bases from J, with 24 bases in between. From germline, CDR1 is SGHDN and CDR2 FVKESK. CDR3 protein: CASSHCLWLLRWGEQFF. DNA for the CDR3: TGTGCCAGCAGCCATTGTCTTTGGTTACTAAGGTGGGGTGAGCAGTTCTTC. Drawing the rest from reference TRBV14 and TRBJ2-1, the complete variable domain is EAGVTQFPSHSVIEKGQTVTLRCDPISGHDNLYWYRRVMGKEIKFLLHFVKESKQDESGMPNNRFLAERTGGTYSTLKVQPAELEDSGVYFCASSHCLWLLRWGEQFFGPGTRLTVL.